This TCR beta chain comes out of a study of CD8 T cells in ankylosing spondylitis. Findings of the study overall: Ankylosing spondylitis blood seemed to carry a telltale TCR beta motif made of roughly 8 highly homologous variants.

This clonotype was observed many times. Its antigen is undetermined. One entry per CDR3 protein, called by TCRdb with MiXCR from the 5' RACE reads. Here the sample spans 300,000 to 350,000 distinct CDR3 sequences, less than 25% being singletons. Material: blood, either unsorted or a sorted T cell fraction (not recorded which). This clonotype was obtained from a female donor with ankylosing spondylitis or in good health (not recorded which).

CDR3 in DNA: TGTGCCAGCAGTTCATTGCACCCCAGTTTGTCAAAAAACATTCAGTACTTC. Translation gives CASSSLHPSLSKNIQYF. V gene TRBV28 combines with J gene TRBJ2-4; D ambiguous. This CDR3 is 17 amino acids long. CDR1 is MDHEN and CDR2 is SYDVKM in the germline V gene. V shed 4 bases and J shed 4 bases, with 20 bases lying between them.